The present TCR beta chain was sequenced within a study of blood T cell repertoires in COVID-19. The CDR3 has 13 amino acids. V lost 3 bases to trimming and J lost 6 bases; unmatched junction nucleotides: 2. Produced via immunoSEQ multiplex PCR; TCRdb's table is partial and in-frame only. The sample contains under 200,000 clones, 70% to 90% of which appear only once. Patients at the Seattle site were enrolled during active infection and followed longitudinally. What was sequenced was peripheral blood. The clonotype comes from a woman aged 80 or over with COVID-19, enrolled during active disease. The V gene is TRBV12-3 or TRBV12-4, the J gene TRBJ2-1, with TRBD1 identical over 7 bases. The CDR3 reads CASSFQGVNEQFF. The CDR3 nucleotides are TGTGCCAGCAGTTTTCAGGGGGTCAATGAGCAGTTCTTC.